This T cell receptor beta chain stems from a study of beta chain features in type 1 diabetes. Study background: Analysis included 100 million to 140 million sorted cells drawn from all samples.

Expressed TCRB transcripts were sequenced after all isolated RNA was converted to cDNA. Generated by immunoSEQ multiplex PCR, the TCRdb table keeps only in-frame clones and is missing some. The table lists around 400,000 clones, roughly 15% of them singletons, with under 0.02% in the top ten. This clone was detected only a few times. The CDR3 has 16 amino acids. The trim removed 5 bases at V and 2 bases at J, leaving 6 bases unmatched. Germline V gene data show CDR1 as LNHDA and CDR2 as SQIVND (reference sequence). Sample: naive CD4+ T cells from blood. The chain recombines TRBV19 with TRBJ2-7, with TRBD2 matching over 13 bases. The clonotype comes from a woman in her late teens or twenties in good health. The CDR3 DNA follows: TGTGCCAGTAGTCTGATGACTAGCGGGAGGACCTACGAGCAGTACTTC. It encodes CASSLMTSGRTYEQYF.